Shown below are 14 T cell receptor beta chains from a single sample sequenced in a study of shared clonotypes between healthy human individuals. Assay used: immunoSEQ multiplex PCR; TCRdb lists only in-frame clones, some missing. The repertoire holds 650,000 to 750,000 clones, with around 72% as singletons. Sample: memory CD4+ T cells sorted from blood. Regarding subset: CD45RA-negative fraction. These receptors originate from a young woman in good health.

This clone came up a few times. This chain links TRBV19 with TRBJ2-2; D is unresolved. The germline V gene encodes CDR1 LNHDA and CDR2 SQIVND (reference sequence). The V and J ends lost 0 bases and 1 base respectively, with 6 bases between them. This CDR3 has 15 residues. In DNA, the CDR3 is TGTGCCAGTAGTATAGATCCCGGGAACACCGGGGAGCTGTTTTTT. Amino acid sequence: CASSIDPGNTGELFF.

The rearrangement joins TRBV21-1 to TRBJ1-5. TRBV21-1 is shown as a pseudogene. The CDR3 consists of 15 residues. The CDR3 here is CASSRGGESNQPQHF. The DNA of the CDR3 is TGTGCCAGCAGCAGGGGGGGCGAGAGCAATCAGCCCCAGCATTTT.

This chain uses TRBV5-5 with TRBJ2-7; 9 bases line up with TRBD2. Losses at the gene ends were 0 bases for V and 3 bases for J; bases not matched to a gene: 7. From germline, CDR1 is SGHKS and CDR2 YYEKEE (reference sequence). The CDR3 runs 16 residues. CDR3 protein: CASSLDSGTSSYEQYF. The CDR3 region has the DNA TGTGCCAGCAGCTTGGATTCAGGGACTAGCAGCTACGAGCAGTACTTC.

The rearrangement uses TRBV18 and TRBJ2-2; 9 bases match TRBD2. There are 18 residues in the CDR3. Germline V CDR1 and CDR2: KGHSH, LQKENI. After removal of 4 bases from V and 1 base from J, the junction contained 10 bases not matched to a gene. The CDR3, as DNA: TGTGCCAGCTCACGAAGAGCGGGAGGCGTCCTGAACACCGGGGAGCTGTTTTTT. It codes for CASSRRAGGVLNTGELFF.

V usage is TRBV11-2 and J usage is TRBJ2-7; perhaps TRBD1 as D (6 bases). The length of the CDR3 is 15 residues. The germline V gene has CDR1 SGHAT and CDR2 FQNNGV. V was trimmed by 0 bases and J by 2 bases, leaving 11 bases between them. CDR3 nucleotides: TGTGCCAGCAGCTTAGAGACAGGACCGACCTACGAGCAGTACTTC. This codes for CASSLETGPTYEQYF. Together with reference TRBV11-2 and TRBJ2-7, the CDR3 gives the full variable domain: EAGVAQSPRYKIIEKRQSVAFWCNPISGHATLYWYQQILGQGPKLLIQFQNNGVVDDSQLPKDRFSAERLKGVDSTLKIQPAKLEDSAVYLCASSLETGPTYEQYFGPGTRLTVT.

CDR3 sequence: CASSLASGRETQYF. CDR3 nucleotides: TGTGCCAGCAGTCTTGCTAGCGGGAGGGAGACCCAGTACTTC. The chain combines TRBV28 with TRBJ2-5, with 11 bases aligning to TRBD2. V shed 5 bases, J shed 5 bases, and the junction held 4 bases outside the gene matches. CDR3 length: 14 amino acids. Germline CDR1 is MDHEN and CDR2 is SYDVKM.

This clone was seen a single time. The gene calls are TRBV28 and TRBJ1-5; 11 nucleotides agree with TRBD1. CDR3 size: 16 residues. Per germline, CDR1 MDHEN and CDR2 SYDVKM. V gave up 4 bases and J gave up 2 bases; unmatched junction bases: 4. CDR3 DNA: TGTGCCAGCAGTTACGGACAGGGGGCCGGCAATCAGCCCCAGCATTTT. Amino acids: CASSYGQGAGNQPQHF.

The rearrangement uses TRBV5-1 and TRBJ2-3; the D gene is possibly TRBD2 (6 bases). The V end lost 4 bases, the J end lost 8 bases, and 11 bases lay between the germline ends. Germline CDR1 and CDR2: SGHRS and YFSETQ. The CDR3 is made up of 12 amino acids. Here the CDR3 DNA reads TGCGCCAGCAGCGAGACTAGTTTTACGCAGTATTTT. This codes for CASSETSFTQYF.

The chain links TRBV4-1 to TRBJ2-7; 7 nucleotides align to TRBD2. The CDR3 is 16 residues long. The germline V gene encodes CDR1 MGHRA and CDR2 YSYEKL. Trimming at V came to 0 bases and at J to 3 bases, leaving 8 bases not matched to a gene. CDR3 in amino acids: CASSQEAGLDLYEQYF. Written as DNA, the CDR3 is TGCGCCAGCAGCCAAGAAGCTGGACTAGACCTCTACGAGCAGTACTTC.

V usage is TRBV23-1 and J usage is TRBJ1-4; no clear D gene. TRBV23-1 counts as an open reading frame of uncertain function. Trimming left V 1 base short and J 2 bases short, with 14 bases between. The CDR3 is 17 residues long. DNA of the CDR3: TGCGCCAGCAGTCAATTCTCGCAGCCCCTGACTAATGAAAAACTGTTTTTT. Its protein product is CASSQFSQPLTNEKLFF.

The chain carries TRBV5-1 and TRBJ1-4; no definite D call. The CDR3 has 15 amino acids. The ends were cut back, 0 bases at V and 6 bases at J, with 12 bases in the middle. Germline assignment: CDR1 SGHRS and CDR2 YFSETQ. The DNA for the CDR3 is TGCGCCAGCAGCTTGGATGGCCAGTCACATGAAAAACTGTTTTTT. It is translated as CASSLDGQSHEKLFF.

V gene TRBV7-9 combines with J gene TRBJ2-6; D is unclear. The CDR3 is 14 amino acids. V lost 8 bases and J 0 bases, leaving 8 bases between the germline ends. Germline V gene data show CDR1 as SEHNR and CDR2 as FQNEAQ (reference sequence). CDR3 residues: CASLGGSGANVLTF. CDR3 DNA: TGTGCCAGCCTCGGCGGCTCTGGGGCCAACGTCCTGACTTTC. Together with reference TRBV7-9 and TRBJ2-6, the CDR3 gives the full variable domain: DTGVSQNPRHKITKRGQNVTFRCDPISEHNRLYWYRQTLGQGPEFLTYFQNEAQLEKSRLLSDRFSAERPKGSFSTLEIQRTEQGDSAMYLCASLGGSGANVLTFGAGSRLTVL.

The genes are TRBV5-1 and TRBJ2-1; D uncertain. The CDR3 runs to 13 residues. V lost 0 bases and J 5 bases, leaving 6 bases between the germline ends. Germline V gene data show CDR1 as SGHRS and CDR2 as YFSETQ. CDR3 region: CASSLGVHNEQFF. The DNA of the CDR3 is TGCGCCAGCAGCTTGGGGGTCCACAATGAGCAGTTCTTC.

The CDR3 bases are TGTGCCATCAGTGACCTGACCTCTAGCGGGAGGGGACACACCGGGGAGCTGTTTTTT. Protein product: CAISDLTSSGRGHTGELFF. The chain is built from TRBV10-3 and TRBJ2-2; TRBD2 agrees at 12 bases. This CDR3 contains 19 residues. CDR1 is ENHRY and CDR2 is SYGVKD in the germline V gene. V lost 3 bases to trimming and J lost 3 bases; unmatched junction nucleotides: 11.